This T cell receptor (beta chain) was found in a study of T cells in localized non-small cell lung cancer. Profiled with immunoSEQ multiplex PCR; TCRdb holds only in-frame clones, not every one. The table includes fewer than 40,000 clones, roughly 93% detected once. Comment on this clone: What it recognizes is unknown.

Study-wide findings and caveats: Compared with tumor, uninvolved adjacent lung displayed greater T cell clonality, ranking highest overall. Elevated blood T cell density was associated with longer overall survival.

The CDR3 has 16 residues. CDR1 is SGHAT and CDR2 is FQNNGV in the germline V gene. V shed 3 bases and J shed 5 bases, with 16 bases lying between them. This chain connects TRBV11-2 to TRBJ2-2; D tentatively reads TRBD1 or TRBD2 (6 bases each). The receptor was derived from a female donor over 55 with stage I lung adenocarcinoma. The specimen was peripheral blood, collected before any cancer treatment. CDR3 nucleotides: TGTGCCAGCAGCTTGTTAAAGGGGGGCGCTACCGGGGAGCTGTTTTTT. It specifies CASSLLKGGATGELFF.